This TCR beta chain was identified during a study of blood T cell repertoires in COVID-19. Per the study methods: Using reference gene primer amplification, nucleated cell counts were estimated. Measured with immunoSEQ multiplex PCR; TCRdb has only the in-frame clones, and not every one. From that table come the V and J calls and clone size; the DNA was used to work out D and trimming. Here the sample spans fewer than 70,000 clones, approximately 87% being singletons. CDR1 is SEHNR, CDR2 FQNEAQ, per germline (reference sequence). Trimming at V came to 2 bases and at J to 5 bases, leaving 7 bases not matched to a gene. The CDR3 contains 15 residues.

The sample was peripheral blood. The origin of this receptor is a human donor in a cohort sampled during active COVID-19. The chain couples TRBV7-9 to TRBJ2-5, with 8 bases aligning to TRBD2. The CDR3 DNA sequence: TGTGCCAGCAGCTTAACCGGCGGGGGGCGCGAGACCCAGTACTTC. The encoded protein is CASSLTGGGRETQYF.